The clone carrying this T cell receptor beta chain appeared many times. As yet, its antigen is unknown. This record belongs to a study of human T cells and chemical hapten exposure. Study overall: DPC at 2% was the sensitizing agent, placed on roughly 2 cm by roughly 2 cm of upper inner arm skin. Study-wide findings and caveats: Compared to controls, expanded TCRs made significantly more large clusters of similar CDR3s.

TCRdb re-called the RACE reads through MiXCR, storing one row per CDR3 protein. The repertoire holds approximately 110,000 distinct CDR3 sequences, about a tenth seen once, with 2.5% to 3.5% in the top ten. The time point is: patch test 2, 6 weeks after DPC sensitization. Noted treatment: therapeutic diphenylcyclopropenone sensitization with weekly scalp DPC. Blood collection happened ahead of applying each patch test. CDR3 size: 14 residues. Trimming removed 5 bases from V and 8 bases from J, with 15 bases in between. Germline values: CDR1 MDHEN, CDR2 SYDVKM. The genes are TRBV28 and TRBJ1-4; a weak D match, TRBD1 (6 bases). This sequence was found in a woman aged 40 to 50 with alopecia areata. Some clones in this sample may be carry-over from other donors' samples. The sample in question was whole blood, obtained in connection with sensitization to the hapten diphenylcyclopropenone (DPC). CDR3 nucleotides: TGTGCCAGCAGTCAGACAGGATCTGAGGAAAAACTGTTTTTT. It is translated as CASSQTGSEEKLFF.